The T cell receptor (beta chain) described here comes from a study of blood T cells in healthy people across ages. This clonotype came up a few times. It was with a sample-barcoded 5' primer and a J-beta primer mix that a second PCR of roughly 7 to 12 cycles was run. Via MiXCR, TCRdb re-called the 5' RACE reads, giving one row per CDR3 protein. The sample holds fewer than 2 million distinct CDR3 sequences, about 39% seen once. V was trimmed by 3 bases and J by 5 bases, leaving 13 bases between them. From germline, CDR1 is SEHNR and CDR2 FQNEAQ (reference sequence). The CDR3 length is 14 residues. This chain connects TRBV7-9 to TRBJ2-5; the D gene could be TRBD1 or TRBD2 (6 bases each). Sample: blood. This clonotype was sampled from a human donor in good health. Here the CDR3 DNA reads TGTGCCAGCAGCTTCATGGGGGGCTTGGAGACCCAGTACTTC. Protein product: CASSFMGGLETQYF.